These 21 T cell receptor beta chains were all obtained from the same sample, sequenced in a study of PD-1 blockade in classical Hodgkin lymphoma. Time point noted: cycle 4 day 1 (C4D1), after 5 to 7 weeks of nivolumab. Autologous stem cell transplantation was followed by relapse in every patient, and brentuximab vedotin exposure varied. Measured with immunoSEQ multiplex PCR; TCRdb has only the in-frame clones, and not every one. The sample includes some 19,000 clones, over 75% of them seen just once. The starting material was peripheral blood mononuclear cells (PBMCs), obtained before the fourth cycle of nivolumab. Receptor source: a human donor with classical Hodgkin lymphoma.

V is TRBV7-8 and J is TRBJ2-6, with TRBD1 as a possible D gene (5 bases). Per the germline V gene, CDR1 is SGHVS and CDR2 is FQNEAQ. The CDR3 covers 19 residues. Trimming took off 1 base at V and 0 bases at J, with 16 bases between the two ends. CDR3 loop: CASSLVAHNRPSGANVLTF. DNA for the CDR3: TGTGCCAGCAGCTTAGTAGCCCATAACAGGCCCTCTGGGGCCAACGTCCTGACTTTC. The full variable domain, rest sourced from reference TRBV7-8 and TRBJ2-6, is GAGVSQSPRYKVAKRGQDVALRCDPISGHVSLFWYQQALGQGPEFLTYFQNEAQLDKSGLPSDRFFAERPEGSVSTLKIQRTQQEDSAVYLCASSLVAHNRPSGANVLTFGAGSRLTVL.

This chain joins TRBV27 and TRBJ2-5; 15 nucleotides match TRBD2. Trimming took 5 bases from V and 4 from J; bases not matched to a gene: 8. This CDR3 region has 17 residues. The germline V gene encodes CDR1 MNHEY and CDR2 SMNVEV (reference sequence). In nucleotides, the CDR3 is TGTGCCAGCAGTCTAAGGACTAGCGGGAGGGCGGGAGAGACCCAGTACTTC. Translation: CASSLRTSGRAGETQYF.

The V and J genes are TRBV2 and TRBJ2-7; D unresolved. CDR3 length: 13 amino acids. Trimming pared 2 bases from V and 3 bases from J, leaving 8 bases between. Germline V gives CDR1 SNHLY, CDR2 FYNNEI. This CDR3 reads CASSEKVNYEQYV. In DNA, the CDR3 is TGTGCCAGCAGTGAAAAGGTTAACTACGAGCAGTACGTC.

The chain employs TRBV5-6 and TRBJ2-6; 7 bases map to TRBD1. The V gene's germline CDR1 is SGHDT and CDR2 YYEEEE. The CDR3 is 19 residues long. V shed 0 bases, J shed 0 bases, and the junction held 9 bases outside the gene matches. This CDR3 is CASSLGYRTGVSGANVLTF. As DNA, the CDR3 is TGTGCCAGCAGCTTGGGTTATAGGACAGGAGTCTCTGGGGCCAACGTCCTGACTTTC. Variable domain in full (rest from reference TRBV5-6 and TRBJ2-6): DAGVTQSPTHLIKTRGQQVTLRCSPKSGHDTVSWYQQALGQGPQFIFQYYEEEERQRGNFPDRFSGHQFPNYSSELNVNALLLGDSALYLCASSLGYRTGVSGANVLTFGAGSRLTVL.

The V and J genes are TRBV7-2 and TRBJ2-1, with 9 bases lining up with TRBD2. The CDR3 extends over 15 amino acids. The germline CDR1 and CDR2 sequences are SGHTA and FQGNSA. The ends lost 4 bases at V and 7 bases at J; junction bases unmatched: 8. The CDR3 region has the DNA TGTGCCAGCAGCTCCTTTAGCGGGGGAGGTAATGAGCAGTTCTTC. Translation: CASSSFSGGGNEQFF.

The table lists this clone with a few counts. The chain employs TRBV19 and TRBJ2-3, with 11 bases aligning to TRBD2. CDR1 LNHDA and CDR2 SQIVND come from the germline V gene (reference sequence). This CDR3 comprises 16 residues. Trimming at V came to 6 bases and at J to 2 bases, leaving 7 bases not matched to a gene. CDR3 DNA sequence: TGTGCCAGTAGAACACGACTAGCGGGGAACACAGATACGCAGTATTTT. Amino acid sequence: CASRTRLAGNTDTQYF.

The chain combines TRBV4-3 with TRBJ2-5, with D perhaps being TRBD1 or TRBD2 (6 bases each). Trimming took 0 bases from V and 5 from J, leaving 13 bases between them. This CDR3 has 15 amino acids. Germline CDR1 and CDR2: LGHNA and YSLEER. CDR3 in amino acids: CASSQDKGGWETQYF. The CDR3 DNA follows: TGCGCCAGCAGCCAAGATAAAGGGGGGTGGGAGACCCAGTACTTC.

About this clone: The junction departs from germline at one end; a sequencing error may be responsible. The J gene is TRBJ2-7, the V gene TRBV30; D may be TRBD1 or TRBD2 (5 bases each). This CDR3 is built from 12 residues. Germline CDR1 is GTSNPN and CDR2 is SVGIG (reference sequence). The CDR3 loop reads CAWSVGVGEQCF. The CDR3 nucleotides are TGTGCCTGGAGTGTAGGGGTAGGGGAGCAGTGCTTC.

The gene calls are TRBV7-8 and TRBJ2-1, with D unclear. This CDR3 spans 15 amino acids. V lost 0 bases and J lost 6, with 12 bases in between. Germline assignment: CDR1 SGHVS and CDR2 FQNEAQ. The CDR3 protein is CASSLAGYVVNEQFF. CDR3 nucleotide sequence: TGTGCCAGCAGCTTAGCGGGGTACGTCGTCAATGAGCAGTTCTTC.

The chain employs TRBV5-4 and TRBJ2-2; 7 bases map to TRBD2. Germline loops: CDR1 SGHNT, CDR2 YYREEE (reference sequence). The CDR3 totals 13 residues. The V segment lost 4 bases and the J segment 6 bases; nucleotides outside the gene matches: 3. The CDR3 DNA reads TGTGCCAGCAGCATCACTAGCGCCGGGGAGCTGTTTTTT. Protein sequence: CASSITSAGELFF.

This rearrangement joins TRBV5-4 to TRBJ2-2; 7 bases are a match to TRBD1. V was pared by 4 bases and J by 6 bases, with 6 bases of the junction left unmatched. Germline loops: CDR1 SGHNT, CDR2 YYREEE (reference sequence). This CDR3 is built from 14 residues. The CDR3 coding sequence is TGTGCCAGCAGCCAAATCGACAGGGCCGGGGAGCTGTTTTTT. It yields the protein CASSQIDRAGELFF.

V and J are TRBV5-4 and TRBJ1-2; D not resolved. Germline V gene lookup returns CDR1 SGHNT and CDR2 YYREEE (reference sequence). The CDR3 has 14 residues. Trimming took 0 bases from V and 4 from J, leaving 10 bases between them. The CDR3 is CASSLGVVGYGYTF. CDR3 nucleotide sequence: TGTGCCAGCAGCTTGGGCGTGGTTGGCTATGGCTACACCTTC.

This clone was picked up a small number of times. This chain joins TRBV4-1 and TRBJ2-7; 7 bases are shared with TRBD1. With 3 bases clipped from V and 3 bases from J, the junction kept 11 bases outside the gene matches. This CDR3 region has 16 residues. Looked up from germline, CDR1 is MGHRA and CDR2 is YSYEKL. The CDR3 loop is CASSQRQPGQFYEQYF. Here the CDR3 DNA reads TGCGCCAGCAGCCAGAGACAACCGGGACAGTTCTACGAGCAGTACTTC.

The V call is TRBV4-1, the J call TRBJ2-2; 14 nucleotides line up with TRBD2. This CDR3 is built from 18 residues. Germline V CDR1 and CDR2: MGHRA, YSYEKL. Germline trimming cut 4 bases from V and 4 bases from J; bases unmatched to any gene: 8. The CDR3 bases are TGCGCCAGCAGCCTCACGGGACTAGCGGGAGCGAGCACCGGGGAGCTGTTTTTT. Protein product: CASSLTGLAGASTGELFF.

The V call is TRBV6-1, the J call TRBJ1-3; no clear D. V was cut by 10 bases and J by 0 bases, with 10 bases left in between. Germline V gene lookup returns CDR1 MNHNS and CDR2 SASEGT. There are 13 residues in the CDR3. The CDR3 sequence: CATSYSSGNTIYF. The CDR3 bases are TGTGCCACCTCCTACAGCTCTGGAAACACCATATATTTT.

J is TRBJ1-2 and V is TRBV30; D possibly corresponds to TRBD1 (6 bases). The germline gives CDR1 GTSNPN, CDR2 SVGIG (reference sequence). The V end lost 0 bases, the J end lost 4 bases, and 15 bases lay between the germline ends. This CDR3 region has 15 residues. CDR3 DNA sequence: TGTGCCTGGAGTGTGGGTGTCGGGGGCAGCTATGGCTACACCTTC. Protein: CAWSVGVGGSYGYTF.

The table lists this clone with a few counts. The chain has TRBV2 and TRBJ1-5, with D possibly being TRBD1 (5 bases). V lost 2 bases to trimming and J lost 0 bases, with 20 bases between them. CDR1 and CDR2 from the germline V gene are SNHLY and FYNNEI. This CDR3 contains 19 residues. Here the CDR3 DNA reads TGTGCCAGCAGTGAAATCCATGGCAGGGTTTGGAATAGCAATCAGCCCCAGCATTTT. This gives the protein CASSEIHGRVWNSNQPQHF.

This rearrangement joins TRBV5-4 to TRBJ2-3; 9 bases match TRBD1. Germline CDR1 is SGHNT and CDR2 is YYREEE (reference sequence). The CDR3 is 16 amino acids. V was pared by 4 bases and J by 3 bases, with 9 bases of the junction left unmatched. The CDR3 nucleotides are TGTGCCAGCAGCACCCCAACAGGGGGCCGGACAGATACGCAGTATTTT. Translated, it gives CASSTPTGGRTDTQYF.

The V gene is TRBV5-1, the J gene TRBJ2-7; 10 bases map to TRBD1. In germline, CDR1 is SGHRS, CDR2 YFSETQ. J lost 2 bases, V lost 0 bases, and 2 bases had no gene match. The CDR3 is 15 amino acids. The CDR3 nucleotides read TGCGCCAGCAGCTTGGACGGGACAGGGGCCTACGAGCAGTACTTC. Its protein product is CASSLDGTGAYEQYF.

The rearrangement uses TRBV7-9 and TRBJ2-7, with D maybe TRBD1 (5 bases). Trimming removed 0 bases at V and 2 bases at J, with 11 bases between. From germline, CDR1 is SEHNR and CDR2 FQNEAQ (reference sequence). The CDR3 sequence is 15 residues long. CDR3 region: CASSLASPDTYEQYV. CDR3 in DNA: TGTGCCAGCAGCTTAGCCTCCCCGGACACCTACGAGCAGTACGTC.

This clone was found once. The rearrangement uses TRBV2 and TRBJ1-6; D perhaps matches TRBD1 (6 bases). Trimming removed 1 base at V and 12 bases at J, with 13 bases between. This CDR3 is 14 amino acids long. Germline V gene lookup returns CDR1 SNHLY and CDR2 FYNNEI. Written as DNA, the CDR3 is TGTGCCAGCAGTGAAGACCAGGGGATCAGACCCCTCCACTTT. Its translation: CASSEDQGIRPLHF.